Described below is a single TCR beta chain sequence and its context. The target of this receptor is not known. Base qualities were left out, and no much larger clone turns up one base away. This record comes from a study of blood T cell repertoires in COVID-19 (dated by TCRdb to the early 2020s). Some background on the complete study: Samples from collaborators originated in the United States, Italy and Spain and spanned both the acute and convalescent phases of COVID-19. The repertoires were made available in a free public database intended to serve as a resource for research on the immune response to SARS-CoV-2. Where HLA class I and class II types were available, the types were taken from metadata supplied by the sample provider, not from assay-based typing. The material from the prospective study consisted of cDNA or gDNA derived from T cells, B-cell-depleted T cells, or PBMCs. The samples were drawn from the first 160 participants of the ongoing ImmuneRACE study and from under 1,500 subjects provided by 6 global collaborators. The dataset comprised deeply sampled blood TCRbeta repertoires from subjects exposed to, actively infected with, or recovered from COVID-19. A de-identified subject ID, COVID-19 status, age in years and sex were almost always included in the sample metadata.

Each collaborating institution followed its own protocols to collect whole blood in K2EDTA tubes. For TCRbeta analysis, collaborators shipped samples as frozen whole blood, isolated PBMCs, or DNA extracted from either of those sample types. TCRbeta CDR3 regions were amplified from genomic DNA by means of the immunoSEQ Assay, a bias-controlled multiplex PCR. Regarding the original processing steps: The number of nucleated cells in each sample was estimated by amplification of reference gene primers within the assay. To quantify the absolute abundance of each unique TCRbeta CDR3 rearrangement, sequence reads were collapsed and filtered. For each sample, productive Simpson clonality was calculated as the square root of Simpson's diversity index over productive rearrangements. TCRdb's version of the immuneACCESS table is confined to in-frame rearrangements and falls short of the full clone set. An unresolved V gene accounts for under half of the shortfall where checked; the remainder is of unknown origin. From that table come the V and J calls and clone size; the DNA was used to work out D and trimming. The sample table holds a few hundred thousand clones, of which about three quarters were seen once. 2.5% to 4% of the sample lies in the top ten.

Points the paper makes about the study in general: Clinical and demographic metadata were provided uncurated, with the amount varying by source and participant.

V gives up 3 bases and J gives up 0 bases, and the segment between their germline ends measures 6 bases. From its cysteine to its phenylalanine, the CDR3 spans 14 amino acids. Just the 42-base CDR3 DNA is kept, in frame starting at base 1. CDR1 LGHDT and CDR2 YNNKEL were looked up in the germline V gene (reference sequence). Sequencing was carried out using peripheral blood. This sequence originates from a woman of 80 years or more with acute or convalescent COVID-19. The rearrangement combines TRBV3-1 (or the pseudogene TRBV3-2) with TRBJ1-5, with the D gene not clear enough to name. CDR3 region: CASSHGGSNQPQHF. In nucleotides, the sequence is TGTGCCAGCAGCCACGGAGGTAGCAATCAGCCCCAGCATTTT.